The 29 T cell receptor beta chains presented below share a single source sample, sequenced in a study of T cells in Graves' hyperthyroidism and ophthalmopathy. Using RNA transcripts as the source, TCR beta CDR3 regions were amplified. An initial round of RT-PCR targeting the TCR CDR3 relied on the HTBI primer set. MiXCR, run by TCRdb on the multiplex PCR reads, gives a single entry per CDR3 protein. The sample lists roughly 510,000 distinct CDR3 sequences; 20% to 25% were seen once. What was sequenced was blood. These receptors were obtained from a man younger than 35 with Graves' hyperthyroidism.

This clonotype was counted at least ten times. The chain joins TRBV27 to TRBJ1-5; D unclear. The CDR3 loop spans 13 amino acids. Looked up from germline, CDR1 is MNHEY and CDR2 is SMNVEV (reference sequence). The V gene lost 6 bases and the J gene lost 3 bases, with 9 bases spanning the gap. In DNA, the CDR3 is TGTGCCAGCAGCCCCCAGGCCAATCAGCCCCAGCATTTT. Translating it yields CASSPQANQPQHF.

This clonotype was observed at least ten times. CDR3 in amino acids: CSADREKGYEQYF. The CDR3 bases are TGCAGTGCCGACAGGGAAAAAGGTTACGAGCAGTACTTC. The V and J genes are TRBV20-1 and TRBJ2-7; 7 bases map to TRBD1. The CDR3 runs 13 residues. Germline CDR1 is DFQATT and CDR2 is SNEGSKA (reference sequence). V shed 6 bases and J 4 bases; nucleotides not matched to a gene: 9.

This clonotype was recorded at least ten times. The genes are TRBV20-1 and TRBJ2-7, with 7 bases matching TRBD1. J was trimmed by 4 bases and V by 3 bases; bases with no gene match: 6. This CDR3 region has 13 residues. The germline V gene has CDR1 DFQATT and CDR2 SNEGSKA (reference sequence). Written as DNA, the CDR3 is TGCAGTGCTAGGGGGACAGACTTTTACGAGCAGTACTTC. Residues: CSARGTDFYEQYF.

Many counts were recorded for this clonotype. This chain joins TRBV6-5 and TRBJ1-1, with TRBD1 matching 10 bases. CDR3 length: 14 amino acids. Losses at the gene ends were 6 bases for V and 7 bases for J; bases not matched to a gene: 8. Germline CDR1 is MNHEY and CDR2 is SVGAGI. Here the CDR3 reads CASRYGTGVGEAFF. The CDR3 DNA reads TGTGCCAGCAGATACGGGACAGGGGTAGGTGAAGCTTTCTTT.

Many counts were recorded for this clonotype. The V and J genes are TRBV28 and TRBJ1-2; no clear D. Germline CDR1 MDHEN, CDR2 SYDVKM. The CDR3 consists of 12 residues. Trimming left V 10 bases short and J 6 bases short, with 15 bases between. CDR3 protein: CAITGRPNGYTF. The DNA of the CDR3 is TGTGCCATCACTGGGCGTCCAAATGGCTACACCTTC.

This clonotype showed up many times. In nucleotides, the CDR3 is TGTGCCAGCAGTTTCCAGGGCCCGAACACCGGGGAGCTGTTTTTT. Its translation: CASSFQGPNTGELFF. V is TRBV6-5 and J is TRBJ2-2; D might be TRBD1 (5 bases). The CDR3 sequence is 15 residues long. The germline V gene encodes CDR1 MNHEY and CDR2 SVGAGI. V lost 4 bases to trimming and J lost 0 bases, with 9 bases between them.

J is TRBJ2-5 and V is TRBV7-8, with D tentatively TRBD1 (6 bases). The CDR3 covers 15 residues. CDR1 and CDR2 from the germline V gene are SGHVS and FQNEAQ. The germline V and J ends were trimmed by 6 bases and 7 bases, with 21 bases remaining between them. The CDR3 reads CASRPQGSEWGTQYF. In DNA, the CDR3 is TGTGCCAGCAGACCCCAGGGGTCCGAGTGGGGGACCCAGTACTTC. Full variable domain (remainder filled in from reference TRBV7-8 and TRBJ2-5): GAGVSQSPRYKVAKRGQDVALRCDPISGHVSLFWYQQALGQGPEFLTYFQNEAQLDKSGLPSDRFFAERPEGSVSTLKIQRTQQEDSAVYLCASRPQGSEWGTQYFGPGTRLLVL.

In this sample, this clonotype turned up many times. The chain links TRBV27 to TRBJ2-5; a possible D gene is TRBD2 (5 bases). Trimming left V 4 bases short and J 5 bases short, with 20 bases between. The germline gives CDR1 MNHEY, CDR2 SMNVEV (reference sequence). This CDR3 has 16 amino acids. The CDR3 region is CASSSLGERLSETQYF. CDR3 bases: TGTGCCAGCAGTTCCCTCGGGGAACGTCTTTCGGAGACCCAGTACTTC.

This clonotype was counted many times. The gene calls are TRBV4-1 and TRBJ1-5; no clear D. Trimming took 0 bases from V and 3 from J, leaving 9 bases between them. The CDR3 extends over 15 amino acids. The germline V gene has CDR1 MGHRA and CDR2 YSYEKL. The DNA for the CDR3 is TGCGCCAGCAGCCAAGAGGGTCAGCTCAATCAGCCCCAGCATTTT. It encodes CASSQEGQLNQPQHF.

This chain uses TRBV7-9 with TRBJ2-5; 9 nucleotides align to TRBD1. The V gene end was trimmed by 3 bases and the J gene end by 2 bases; junction bases not matched to a gene: 4. In germline, CDR1 is SEHNR, CDR2 FQNEAQ (reference sequence). This CDR3 spans 15 amino acids. The CDR3 sequence is CASSFRTGEQETQYF. CDR3 sequence (DNA): TGTGCCAGCAGCTTCAGGACAGGGGAGCAAGAGACCCAGTACTTC.

This chain uses TRBV18 with TRBJ2-2; D remains unclear. The CDR3 totals 14 residues. V lost 2 bases to trimming and J lost 2 bases, with 6 bases between them. Looked up from germline, CDR1 is KGHSH and CDR2 is LQKENI. The CDR3 loop reads CASSPKSNTGELFF. DNA of the CDR3: TGTGCCAGCTCACCAAAGTCTAACACCGGGGAGCTGTTTTTT. Full variable domain (rest looked up from reference TRBV18 and TRBJ2-2): NAGVMQNPRHLVRRRGQEARLRCSPMKGHSHVYWYRQLPEEGLKFMVYLQKENIIDESGMPKERFSAEFPKEGPSILRIQQVVRGDSAAYFCASSPKSNTGELFFGEGSRLTVL.

This clonotype came up a few times. The chain joins TRBV7-2 to TRBJ2-7; D is ambiguous. Germline V gene data show CDR1 as SGHTA and CDR2 as FQGNSA. Trimming left V 1 base short and J 2 bases short, with 9 bases between. This CDR3 is built from 14 residues. The CDR3 sequence is CASSLDWDAYEQYF. Here the CDR3 DNA reads TGTGCCAGCAGCTTAGATTGGGATGCCTACGAGCAGTACTTC.

This clonotype came up many times. Only one base separates this from a far larger clonotype, so it likely reflects a read error. The rearrangement links TRBV11-2 to TRBJ1-1, with D possibly TRBD1 on 5 matching bases. The germline CDR1 and CDR2 sequences are SGHAT and FQNNGV. CDR3 size: 12 residues. The CDR3 spells CASSLVGTEALF. CDR3 DNA: TGTGCCAGCAGCTTAGTAGGGACTGAAGCTCTCTTT.

There are a few counts of this clonotype. The genes are TRBV20-1 and TRBJ1-1; 7 bases are a match to TRBD1. CDR3 length: 13 residues. Germline V lookup: CDR1 DFQATT, CDR2 SNEGSKA (reference sequence). With V trimmed by 6 bases and J by 2 bases, 6 bases remained unmatched. Here the CDR3 reads CSALRDRNTEAFF. The CDR3 nucleotides are TGCAGTGCCCTCCGGGACAGAAACACTGAAGCTTTCTTT.

The table lists this clonotype with a few counts. This rearrangement joins TRBV6-1 to TRBJ2-5; D assignment may be TRBD1 or TRBD2 (5 bases each). V was trimmed by 4 bases and J by 4 bases, leaving 13 bases between them. The CDR3 runs to 14 residues. Germline CDR1 reads MNHNS; CDR2 reads SASEGT. CDR3 bases: TGTGCCAGCAGTGTACAGACTGGGGGAGAGACCCAGTACTTC. Translating gives CASSVQTGGETQYF.

This clonotype was seen many times. The chain joins TRBV12-3 or TRBV12-4 to TRBJ1-1, with D possibly TRBD1 on 5 matching bases. The V gene lost 6 bases and the J gene lost 1 base, with 12 bases spanning the gap. This CDR3 comprises 14 residues. CDR3 bases: TGTGCCAGCAGAACCGACAGAGAGAACACTGAAGCTTTCTTT. Translated: CASRTDRENTEAFF.

This chain joins TRBV5-1 and TRBJ2-7, with D unclear. Germline CDR1 reads SGHRS; CDR2 reads YFSETQ. Trimming stripped 0 bases from V and 4 bases from J, with 8 bases between. The CDR3 covers 13 residues. CDR3 loop: CASSLGPRYEQYF. CDR3 sequence (DNA): TGCGCCAGCAGCTTGGGACCTAGATACGAGCAGTACTTC.

This clonotype appeared many times. The chain links TRBV2 to TRBJ2-7; 15 bases agree with TRBD2. Germline CDR1 reads SNHLY; CDR2 reads FYNNEI. The CDR3 loop spans 15 amino acids. The trim removed 7 bases at V and 7 bases at J, leaving 8 bases unmatched. The CDR3 sequence: CASNQPGLAGGEQYF. CDR3 nucleotides: TGTGCCAGCAACCAACCGGGACTAGCGGGAGGAGAGCAGTACTTC.

This clonotype has a handful of counts. This chain uses TRBV10-2 with TRBJ2-5; TRBD1 matches at 9 bases. V was pared by 9 bases and J by 1 base, with 6 bases of the junction left unmatched. Looked up from germline, CDR1 is WSHSY and CDR2 is SAAADI. The length of the CDR3 is 14 residues. The CDR3 sequence is CASLQTGGQETQYF. The CDR3 DNA is TGCGCCAGTCTACAGACAGGGGGCCAAGAGACCCAGTACTTC.

This chain connects TRBV12-3 or TRBV12-4 to TRBJ2-2; 9 nucleotides agree with TRBD1. The ends lost 3 bases at V and 3 bases at J; junction bases unmatched: 14. The CDR3 has 19 residues. The DNA for the CDR3 is TGTGCCAGCAGTTTCACAGGGGGCGCAGTCAAAAAATACACCGGGGAGCTGTTTTTT. As protein: CASSFTGGAVKKYTGELFF.

The V gene is TRBV12-3 or TRBV12-4, the J gene TRBJ1-6; D unclear. V lost 2 bases and J 8 bases, leaving 7 bases between the germline ends. This CDR3 is 13 amino acids long. This chain's CDR3 is CASSLFQHSPLHF. The CDR3 DNA is TGTGCCAGCAGTTTATTCCAGCATTCACCCCTCCACTTT.

In its sample, this clonotype was seen many times. The CDR3 protein is CSARRQGDSAETQYF. The CDR3 nucleotides are TGCAGTGCTAGAAGACAGGGTGACTCGGCGGAGACCCAGTACTTC. The rearrangement joins TRBV20-1 to TRBJ2-5, with 7 bases that match TRBD1. CDR3 length: 15 residues. Trimming took 2 bases from V and 5 from J; bases not matched to a gene: 11. Germline CDR1 DFQATT, CDR2 SNEGSKA (reference sequence).

This clonotype was seen at least ten times. The rearrangement joins TRBV19 to TRBJ1-2; D not certain. CDR3 size: 15 residues. Trimming removed 5 bases from V and 6 bases from J, with 19 bases in between. The germline CDR1 and CDR2 sequences are LNHDA and SQIVND (reference sequence). CDR3 in DNA: TGTGCCAGTAGTCCCCTGGGAGGTTTGTACGATGGCTACACCTTC. It translates to CASSPLGGLYDGYTF.

Many counts were recorded for this clonotype. The J gene is TRBJ2-5, the V gene TRBV12-3 or TRBV12-4; possibly TRBD1 or TRBD2 for D (5 bases each). V lost 6 bases and J 5 bases, leaving 13 bases between the germline ends. This CDR3 contains 13 residues. The CDR3 nucleotides are TGTGCCAGCAGGGGGACGGGGCAGGAGACCCAGTACTTC. As protein: CASRGTGQETQYF.

This clonotype has at least ten counts. J is TRBJ1-3 and V is TRBV7-8; perhaps TRBD1 as D (5 bases). Germline CDR1 reads SGHVS; CDR2 reads FQNEAQ. CDR3 length: 16 amino acids. The germline V and J ends were trimmed by 0 bases and 0 bases, with 9 bases remaining between them. The CDR3, as DNA: TGTGCCAGCAGCTTAGCGAACAGGACCTCTGGAAACACCATATATTTT. It specifies CASSLANRTSGNTIYF.

The rearrangement uses TRBV7-9 and TRBJ1-2; D remains ambiguous. Germline loops: CDR1 SEHNR, CDR2 FQNEAQ (reference sequence). The CDR3 covers 12 residues. Trimming shortened V by 4 bases and J by 9 bases, and 12 bases separated the two germline ends. The CDR3 loop reads CASSSFEKSYTF. The CDR3 bases are TGTGCCAGCAGCTCGTTTGAGAAGAGCTACACCTTC.

V is TRBV30 and J is TRBJ2-5; D perhaps matches TRBD2 (6 bases). This CDR3 spans 12 amino acids. From germline, CDR1 is GTSNPN and CDR2 SVGIG (reference sequence). V was shortened by 5 bases and J by 5 bases, with 12 bases between the two germline ends. This CDR3 is CAWGLGGETQYF. The CDR3, as DNA: TGTGCCTGGGGACTCGGAGGGGAGACCCAGTACTTC.

Many counts were recorded for this clonotype. The V gene is TRBV7-3, the J gene TRBJ2-5; D is unresolved. Germline values: CDR1 SGHTA, CDR2 FQGTGA. The V end lost 0 bases, the J end lost 3 bases, and 11 bases lay between the germline ends. CDR3 length equals 15 residues. CDR3 in amino acids: CASSLTVRLEETQYF. The CDR3 DNA reads as TGTGCCAGCAGCTTAACGGTTCGGTTAGAAGAGACCCAGTACTTC.

This rearrangement joins TRBV6-2 or TRBV6-3 to TRBJ2-7; D remains unclear. This CDR3 has 16 amino acids. Germline V gene data show CDR1 as MNHEY and CDR2 as SVGEGT. V lost 5 bases to trimming and J lost 4 bases, with 21 bases between them. CDR3 DNA sequence: TGTGCCAGCAGTGCTCGTCTTATGATCGTCACTTACGAGCAGTACTTC. Amino acids: CASSARLMIVTYEQYF.